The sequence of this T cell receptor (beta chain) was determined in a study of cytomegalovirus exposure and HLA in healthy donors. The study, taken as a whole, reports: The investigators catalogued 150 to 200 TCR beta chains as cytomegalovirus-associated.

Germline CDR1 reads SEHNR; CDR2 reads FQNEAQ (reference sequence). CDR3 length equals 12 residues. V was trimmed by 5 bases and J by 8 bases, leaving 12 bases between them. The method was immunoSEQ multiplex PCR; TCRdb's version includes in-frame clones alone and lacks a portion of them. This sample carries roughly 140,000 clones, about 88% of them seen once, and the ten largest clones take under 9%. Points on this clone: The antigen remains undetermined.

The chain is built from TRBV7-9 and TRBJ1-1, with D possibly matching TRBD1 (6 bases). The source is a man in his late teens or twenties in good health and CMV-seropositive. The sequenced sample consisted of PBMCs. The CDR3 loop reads CASSQHGTEAFF. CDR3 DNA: TGTGCCAGCAGCCAGCACGGGACAGAAGCTTTCTTT.